This TCR beta chain was identified in a study of cytomegalovirus exposure and HLA in healthy donors. Overall study findings and caveats: In the analysis, some V segments, TRBV6-2 and TRBV6-3 included, were excluded as indistinguishable.

PCR was performed using 60 Vbeta and 13 Jbeta primers. Assay used: immunoSEQ multiplex PCR; TCRdb lists only in-frame clones, some missing. The profile shows around 190,000 clones, 79% of them singletons. In germline, CDR1 is SGHTA, CDR2 FQGTGA. The ends lost 5 bases at V and 5 bases at J; junction bases unmatched: 13. This CDR3 comprises 17 residues. Remarks on this clone: The target antigen is unknown.

The chain joins TRBV7-3 to TRBJ2-5; 11 nucleotides agree with TRBD2. This receptor was obtained from a woman aged 18-29 years in good health and CMV-seronegative. The sample consisted of PBMCs. The CDR3 protein is CASSQGPGLAARETQYF. The CDR3 coding sequence is TGTGCCAGCAGCCAAGGTCCGGGACTAGCGGCCCGGGAGACCCAGTACTTC. Drawing the rest from reference TRBV7-3 and TRBJ2-5, the complete variable domain is GAGVSQTPSNKVTEKGKYVELRCDPISGHTALYWYRQSLGQGPEFLIYFQGTGAADDSGLPNDRFFAVRPEGSVSTLKIQRTERGDSAVYLCASSQGPGLAARETQYFGPGTRLLVL.